A selection of T cell receptor beta chains follows, all from one sample in a study of blood T cells in healthy people across ages. TCRdb re-called the 5' RACE reads with MiXCR, one entry per CDR3 protein. The sample records about 800,000 distinct CDR3 sequences, around 25% being singletons. The same specimen was also included in a second study, on T cells of mothers and their children.

The sample taken for sequencing was blood. These receptors came from a boy younger than 18 in good health. CDR3s include the opening cysteine and the closing phenylalanine or tryptophan.

v_call,j_call,cdr3_aa
TRBV9,TRBJ1-2,CASSVDPAAANYGYTF
TRBV12-3/TRBV12-4,TRBJ2-7,CASRDTGTFPYEQYF
TRBV6-2/TRBV6-3,TRBJ1-1,CASSSWPVEAFF
TRBV7-2,TRBJ2-1,CASSRMVYNEQFF
TRBV20-1,TRBJ1-2,CSASSGAQYGYTF
TRBV25-1,TRBJ2-7,CASIWSGSPYEQYF
TRBV7-9,TRBJ1-1,CASSLSGGQGAFF
TRBV12-3/TRBV12-4,TRBJ1-5,CASSLVARGLENSNQPQHF
TRBV12-3/TRBV12-4,TRBJ1-4,CASSQDRGKLFF
TRBV20-1,TRBJ2-5,CSARRWSEQETQYF
TRBV2,TRBJ1-2,CASSDQGNYGYTF
TRBV28,TRBJ2-7,CASSVLRGREQYF
TRBV12-3/TRBV12-4,TRBJ2-3,CASSFRLAGADTQYF
TRBV18,TRBJ1-3,CASSPVRAAGNTIYF
TRBV7-9,TRBJ1-2,CASSSYGRGQDGYTF
TRBV18,TRBJ1-1,CASSLDSKAEAFF
TRBV4-3,TRBJ1-4,CASSQEETEKLFF
TRBV7-6,TRBJ2-1,CASSSRSSSGRAPNEQFF
TRBV7-8,TRBJ2-5,CASSFNIFEGVETQYF
TRBV7-8,TRBJ1-4,CASSPGQDPATNEKLFF
TRBV6-2/TRBV6-3,TRBJ2-1,CASRSGQIIYNEQFF
TRBV9,TRBJ2-1,CASSATSGSRDEQFF
TRBV29-1,TRBJ2-1,CSVDELGGSYNEQFF
TRBV6-6,TRBJ2-6,CASSWDPAGSGANVLTF
TRBV29-1,TRBJ1-3,CSVESPGSGNTIYF
TRBV4-3,TRBJ2-1,CASSHRTSGQYNEQFF
TRBV5-6,TRBJ1-1,CASTRQGAVSNTEAFF
TRBV28,NA,CASSEVGGQGFVYEQYF
TRBV6-1,TRBJ1-3,CASSESIGRYSGNTIYF
TRBV7-2,TRBJ1-4,CASSATGTASEKLFF
TRBV7-2,TRBJ2-7,CASSLAPGQLSYEQYF
TRBV5-1,TRBJ2-4,CASSLEGMGIQYF
TRBV7-2,TRBJ2-7,CASSFRDGAYEQYF
TRBV4-3,TRBJ1-2,CASSQVGGGANYGYTF
TRBV6-2/TRBV6-3,TRBJ1-1,CASSRGTYYMNTEAFF
TRBV6-1,TRBJ1-4,CASRSFITGTEPHKLFF
TRBV13,TRBJ2-4,CASSSPGTGSNIQYF
TRBV4-3,TRBJ2-5,CASSQARDRGGQETQYF
TRBV6-1,TRBJ2-3,CASKAGGFTDTQYF
TRBV28,NA,CASSFAPPAGSYEQYF
TRBV20-1,TRBJ2-5,CSAVPGPSQETQYF
TRBV7-3,TRBJ2-7,CASSLTGITYEQYF
TRBV6-5,TRBJ2-5,CASSYSHSLSQETQYF
TRBV5-1,TRBJ2-7,CASSKGLAGGPSDYEQYF
TRBV7-9,TRBJ2-7,CASSLIQGAREQYF
TRBV29-1,TRBJ2-7,CSVGQLSSYEQYF
TRBV29-1,TRBJ1-1,CSVSGGGNTEAFF
TRBV5-1,TRBJ1-4,CASSLAGSGEKLFF
TRBV9,TRBJ1-2,CASSVEPVDSVYGYTF
TRBV20-1,TRBJ2-1,CSARDLKRDEQFF